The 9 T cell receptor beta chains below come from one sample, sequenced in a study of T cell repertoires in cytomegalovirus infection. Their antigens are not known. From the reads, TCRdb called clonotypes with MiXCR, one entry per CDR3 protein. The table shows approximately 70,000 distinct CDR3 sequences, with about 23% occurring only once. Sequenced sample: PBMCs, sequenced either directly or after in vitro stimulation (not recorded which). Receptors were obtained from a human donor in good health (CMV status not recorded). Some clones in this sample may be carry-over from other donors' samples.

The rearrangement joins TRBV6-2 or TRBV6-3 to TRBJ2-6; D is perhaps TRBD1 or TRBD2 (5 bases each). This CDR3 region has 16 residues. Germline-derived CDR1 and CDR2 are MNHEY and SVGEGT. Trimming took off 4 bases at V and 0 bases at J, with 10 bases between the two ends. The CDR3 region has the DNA TGTGCCAGCAGTTCCCCAGGGAGCTCTGGGGCCAACGTCCTGACTTTC. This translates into CASSSPGSSGANVLTF.

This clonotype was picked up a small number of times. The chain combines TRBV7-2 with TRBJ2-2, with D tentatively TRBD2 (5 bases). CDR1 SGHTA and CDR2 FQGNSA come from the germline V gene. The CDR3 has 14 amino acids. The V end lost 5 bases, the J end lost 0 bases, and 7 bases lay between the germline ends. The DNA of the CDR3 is TGTGCCAGCAGCCCGGACTCGAACACCGGGGAGCTGTTTTTT. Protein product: CASSPDSNTGELFF. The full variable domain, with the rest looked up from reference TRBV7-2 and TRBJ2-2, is GAGVSQSPSNKVTEKGKDVELRCDPISGHTALYWYRQSLGQGLEFLIYFQGNSAPDKSGLPSDRFSAERTGGSVSTLTIQRTQQEDSAVYLCASSPDSNTGELFFGEGSRLTVL.

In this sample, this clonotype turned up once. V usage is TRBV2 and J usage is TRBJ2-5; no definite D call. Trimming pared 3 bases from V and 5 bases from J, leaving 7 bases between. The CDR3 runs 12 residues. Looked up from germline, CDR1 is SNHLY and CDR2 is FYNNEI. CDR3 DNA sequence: TGTGCCAGCAGTGATGCCGCGGAGACCCAGTACTTC. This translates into CASSDAAETQYF.

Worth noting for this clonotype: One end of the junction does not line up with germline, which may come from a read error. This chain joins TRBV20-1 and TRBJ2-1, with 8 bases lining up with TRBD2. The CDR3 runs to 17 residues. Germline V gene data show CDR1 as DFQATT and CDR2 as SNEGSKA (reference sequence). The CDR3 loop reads CGARGVGGGGKYNEQFF. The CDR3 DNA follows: TGCGGTGCTAGAGGGGTCGGGGGGGGGGGAAAGTACAATGAGCAGTTCTTC.

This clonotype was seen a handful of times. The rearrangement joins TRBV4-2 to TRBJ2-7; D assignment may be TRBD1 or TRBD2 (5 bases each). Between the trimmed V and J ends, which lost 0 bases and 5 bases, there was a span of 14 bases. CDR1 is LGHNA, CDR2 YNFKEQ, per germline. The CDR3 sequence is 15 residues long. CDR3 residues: CASSQEWGSVHEQYF. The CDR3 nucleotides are TGTGCCAGCAGCCAAGAATGGGGGAGTGTCCACGAGCAGTACTTC.

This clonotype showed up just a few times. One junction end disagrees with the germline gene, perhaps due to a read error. The chain's CDR3 is CASTDRQGPQFF. The CDR3 nucleotides are TGTGCTAGCACCGATAGGCAGGGGCCCCAGTTCTTC. The rearrangement links TRBV11-2 to TRBJ2-1; D is perhaps TRBD1 (6 bases). Germline V gives CDR1 SGHAT, CDR2 FQNNGV. The CDR3 length is 12 residues.

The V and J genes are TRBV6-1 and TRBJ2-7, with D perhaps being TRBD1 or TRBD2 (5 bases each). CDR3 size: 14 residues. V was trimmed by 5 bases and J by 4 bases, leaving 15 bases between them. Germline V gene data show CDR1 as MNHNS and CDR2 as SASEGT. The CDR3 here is CASSRDPGTYEQYF. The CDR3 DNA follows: TGTGCCAGCAGTAGGGACCCCGGGACGTACGAGCAGTACTTC.

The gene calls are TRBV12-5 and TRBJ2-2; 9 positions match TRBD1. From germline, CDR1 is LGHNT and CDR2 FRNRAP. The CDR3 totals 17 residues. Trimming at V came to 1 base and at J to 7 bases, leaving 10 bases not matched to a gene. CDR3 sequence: CASGLAGQGPDVGELFF. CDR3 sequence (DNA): TGTGCTAGTGGTTTGGCGGGACAGGGTCCCGATGTCGGGGAGCTGTTTTTT. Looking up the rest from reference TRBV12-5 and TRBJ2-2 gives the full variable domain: DARVTQTPRHKVTEMGQEVTMRCQPILGHNTVFWYRQTMMQGLELLAYFRNRAPLDDSGMPKDRFSAEMPDATLATLKIQPSEPRDSAVYFCASGLAGQGPDVGELFFGEGSRLTVL.

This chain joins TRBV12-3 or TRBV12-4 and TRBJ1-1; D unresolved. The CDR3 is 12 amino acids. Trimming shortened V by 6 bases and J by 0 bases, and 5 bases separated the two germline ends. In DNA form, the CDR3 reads TGTGCCAGCAGAGAGTTGAACACTGAAGCTTTCTTT. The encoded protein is CASRELNTEAFF.